This TCR beta chain was recorded in a study of blood T cell repertoires in COVID-19. Study details: COVID-19 samples, acute and convalescent, were from the United States, Italy and Spain. PBMCs, B-cell-depleted T cells, or T cells were the source of the cDNA or gDNA that made up the material.

How the authors handled the data: How many nucleated cells were present was estimated from reference gene primer amplification. Sequencing used immunoSEQ multiplex PCR; TCRdb keeps in-frame clones, though not all of them. D and trimming were read from the DNA, whereas the V and J calls and clone size are those reported in that table. The sample shows about 240,000 clones, roughly 88% of them seen only once. Germline CDR1 is SGHRS and CDR2 is YFSETQ. The CDR3 covers 14 residues. Germline trimming cut 7 bases from V and 6 bases from J; bases unmatched to any gene: 6. The TCR comes from a man older than 75 with acute or convalescent COVID-19. The genes are TRBV5-1 and TRBJ2-3, with 12 bases fitting TRBD2. The source material was peripheral blood. The CDR3 DNA is TGCGCCAGCCAGACTAGCGGGAGAATGGATACGCAGTATTTT. This sequence encodes CASQTSGRMDTQYF.